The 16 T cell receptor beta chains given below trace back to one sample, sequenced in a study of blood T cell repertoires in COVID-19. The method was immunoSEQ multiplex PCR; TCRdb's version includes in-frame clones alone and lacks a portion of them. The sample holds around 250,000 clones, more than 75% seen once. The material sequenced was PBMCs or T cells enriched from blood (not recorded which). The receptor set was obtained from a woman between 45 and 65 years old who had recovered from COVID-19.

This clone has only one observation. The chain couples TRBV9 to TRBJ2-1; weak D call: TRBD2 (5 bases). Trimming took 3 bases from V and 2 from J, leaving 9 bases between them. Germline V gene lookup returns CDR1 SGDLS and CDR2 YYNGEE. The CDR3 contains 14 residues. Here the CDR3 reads CASSGGWTYNEQFF. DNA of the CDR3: TGTGCCAGCAGCGGAGGGTGGACCTACAATGAGCAGTTCTTC.

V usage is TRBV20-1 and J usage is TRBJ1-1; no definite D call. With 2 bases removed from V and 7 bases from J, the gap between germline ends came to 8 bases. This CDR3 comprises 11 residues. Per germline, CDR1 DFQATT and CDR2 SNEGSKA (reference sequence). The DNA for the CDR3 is TGCAGTGCTAGATCGAGAGATGAAGCTTTCTTT. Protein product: CSARSRDEAFF.

The CDR3 protein is CASSSGTGGLETQYF. As DNA, the CDR3 is TGTGCCAGCAGCAGCGGTACGGGAGGGTTAGAGACCCAGTACTTC. The V gene is TRBV5-4, the J gene TRBJ2-5; 8 bases are shared with TRBD2. The germline V gene has CDR1 SGHNT and CDR2 YYREEE (reference sequence). CDR3 length equals 15 residues. Germline trimming cut 4 bases from V and 4 bases from J; bases unmatched to any gene: 9.

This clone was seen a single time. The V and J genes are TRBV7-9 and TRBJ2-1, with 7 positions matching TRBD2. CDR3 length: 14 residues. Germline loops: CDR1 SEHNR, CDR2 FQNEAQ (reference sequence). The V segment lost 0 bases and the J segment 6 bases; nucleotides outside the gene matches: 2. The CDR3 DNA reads TGTGCCAGCAGCTTAGCTGGGGGGGGCAATGAGCAGTTCTTC. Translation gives CASSLAGGGNEQFF.

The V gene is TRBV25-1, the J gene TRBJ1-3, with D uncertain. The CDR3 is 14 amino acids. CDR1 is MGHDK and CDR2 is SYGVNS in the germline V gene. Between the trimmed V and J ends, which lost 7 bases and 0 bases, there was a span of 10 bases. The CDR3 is CASISGNSGNTIYF. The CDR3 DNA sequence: TGTGCCAGCATTTCAGGAAACTCTGGAAACACCATATATTTT. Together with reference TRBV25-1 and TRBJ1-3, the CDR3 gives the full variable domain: EADIYQTPRYLVIGTGKKITLECSQTMGHDKMYWYQQDPGMELHLIHYSYGVNSTEKGDLSSESTVSRIRTEHFPLTLESARPSHTSQYLCASISGNSGNTIYFGEGSWLTVV.

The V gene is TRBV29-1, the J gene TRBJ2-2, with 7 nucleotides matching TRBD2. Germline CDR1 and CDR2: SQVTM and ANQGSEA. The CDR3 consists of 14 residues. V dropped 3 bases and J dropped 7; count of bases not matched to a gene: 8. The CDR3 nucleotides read TGCAGCGTTGATGTACACGGGGGGATCGGGGAGCTGTTTTTT. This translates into CSVDVHGGIGELFF.

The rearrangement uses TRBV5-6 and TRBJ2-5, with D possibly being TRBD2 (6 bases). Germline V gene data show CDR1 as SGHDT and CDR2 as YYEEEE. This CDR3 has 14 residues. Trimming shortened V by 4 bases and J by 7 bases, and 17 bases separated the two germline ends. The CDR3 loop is CASSAGLIGGTQYF. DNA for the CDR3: TGTGCCAGCAGCGCGGGACTCATCGGGGGGACCCAGTACTTC.

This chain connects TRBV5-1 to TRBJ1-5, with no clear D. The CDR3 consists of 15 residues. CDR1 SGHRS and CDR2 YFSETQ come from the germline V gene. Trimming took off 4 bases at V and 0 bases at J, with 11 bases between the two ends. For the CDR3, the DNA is TGCGCCAGCAGCCCCTCGGGGTATAGCAATCAGCCCCAGCATTTT. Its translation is CASSPSGYSNQPQHF.

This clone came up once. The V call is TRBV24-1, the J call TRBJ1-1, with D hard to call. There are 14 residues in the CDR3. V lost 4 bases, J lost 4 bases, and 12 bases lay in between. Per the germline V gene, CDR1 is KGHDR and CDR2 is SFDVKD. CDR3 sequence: CATSEGLGSTEAFF. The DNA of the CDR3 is TGTGCCACCAGTGAGGGATTGGGGAGCACTGAAGCTTTCTTT.

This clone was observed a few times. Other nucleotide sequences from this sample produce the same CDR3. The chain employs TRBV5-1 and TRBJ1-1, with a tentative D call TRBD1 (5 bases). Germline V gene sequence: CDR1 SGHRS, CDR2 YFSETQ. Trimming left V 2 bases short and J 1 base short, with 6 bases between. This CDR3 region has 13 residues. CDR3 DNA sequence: TGCGCCAGCAGCTTTACAGGGAACACTGAAGCTTTCTTT. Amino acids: CASSFTGNTEAFF. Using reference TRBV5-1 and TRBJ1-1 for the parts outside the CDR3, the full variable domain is KAGVTQTPRYLIKTRGQQVTLSCSPISGHRSVSWYQQTPGQGLQFLFEYFSETQRNKGNFPGRFSGRQFSNSRSEMNVSTLELGDSALYLCASSFTGNTEAFFGQGTRLTVV.

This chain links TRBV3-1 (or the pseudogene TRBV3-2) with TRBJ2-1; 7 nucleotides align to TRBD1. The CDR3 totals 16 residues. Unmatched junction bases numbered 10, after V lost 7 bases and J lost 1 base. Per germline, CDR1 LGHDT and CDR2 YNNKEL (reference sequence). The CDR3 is CASNPTGLGSYNEQFF. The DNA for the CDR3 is TGTGCCAGCAACCCGACAGGGTTAGGGTCCTACAATGAGCAGTTCTTC.

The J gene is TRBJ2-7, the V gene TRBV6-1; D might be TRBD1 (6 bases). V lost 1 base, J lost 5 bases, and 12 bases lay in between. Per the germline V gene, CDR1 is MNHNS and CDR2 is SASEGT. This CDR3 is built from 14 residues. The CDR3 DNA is TGTGCCAGCAGTGAAGGTCAGGGGCCCCACGAGCAGTACTTC. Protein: CASSEGQGPHEQYF.

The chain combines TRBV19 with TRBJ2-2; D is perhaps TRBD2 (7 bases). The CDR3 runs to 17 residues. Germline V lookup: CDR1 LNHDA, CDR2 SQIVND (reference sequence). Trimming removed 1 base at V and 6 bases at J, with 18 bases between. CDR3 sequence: CASSIGLGGPVPGELFF. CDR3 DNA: TGTGCCAGTAGTATAGGGTTGGGGGGGCCGGTACCCGGGGAGCTGTTTTTT. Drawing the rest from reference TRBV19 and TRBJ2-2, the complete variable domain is DGGITQSPKYLFRKEGQNVTLSCEQNLNHDAMYWYRQDPGQGLRLIYYSQIVNDFQKGDIAEGYSVSREKKESFPLTVTSAQKNPTAFYLCASSIGLGGPVPGELFFGEGSRLTVL.

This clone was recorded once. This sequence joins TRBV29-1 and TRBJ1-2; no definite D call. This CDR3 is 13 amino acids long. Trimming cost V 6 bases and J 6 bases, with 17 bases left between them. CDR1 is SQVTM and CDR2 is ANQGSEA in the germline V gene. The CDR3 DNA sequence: TGCAGCGTCGAAACCGGGAGCAAAAATGGCTACACCTTC. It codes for CSVETGSKNGYTF.

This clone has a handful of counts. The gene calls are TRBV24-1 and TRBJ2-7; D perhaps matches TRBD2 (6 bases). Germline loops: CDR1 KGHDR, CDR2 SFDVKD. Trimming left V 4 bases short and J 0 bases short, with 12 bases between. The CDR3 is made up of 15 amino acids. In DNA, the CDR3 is TGTGCCACCAGTGACCCGATGGGGGGCTCCTACGAGCAGTACTTC. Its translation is CATSDPMGGSYEQYF.

CDR3 sequence (DNA): TGTGCCAGCAGCTTAGGGACAGGGTTCTCTGGCTACACCTTC. It specifies CASSLGTGFSGYTF. This chain uses TRBV7-3 with TRBJ1-2, with 9 bases matching TRBD1. CDR1 is SGHTA and CDR2 is FQGTGA in the germline V gene. With 2 bases clipped from V and 7 bases from J, the junction kept 5 bases outside the gene matches. The CDR3 totals 14 residues.